This TCR beta chain was retrieved from a study of naive and memory T cell subsets. Study-wide findings and caveats: Especially in CD8 cells, naive repertoires contained a few larger clonotypes, possibly CD45RA-re-expressing memory cells. Over 95% of naive TCR sequences appeared only once after error correction, unlike memory subsets.

An equimolar mix of two oligonucleotides served as the beta constant-region primer for TRBC1 and TRBC2. The ligated cDNA underwent four PCR rounds using SP2 and nested alpha and beta constant-region primers. An oligonucleotide with the SP2 primer and a 12-nucleotide UMI was ligated to the cDNA 3' end. A single record per CDR3 protein comes from TCRdb applying MiXCR to the UMI-ligation and nested PCR reads. The sample consists of roughly 140,000 distinct CDR3 sequences, about a fifth of them appearing once. A word on this clonotype: Antigen unknown.

There are 14 residues in the CDR3. Germline CDR1 SGHRS, CDR2 YFSETQ. Germline trimming cut 0 bases from V and 8 bases from J; bases unmatched to any gene: 4. Alpha and beta libraries were amplified separately from the second PCR onward. CMV status came from CD4+ IFNgamma after overnight CMV lysate stimulation. The clonotype comes from a human donor in good health. The J gene is TRBJ1-4, the V gene TRBV5-1; 7 positions agree with TRBD1. Sequenced input: naive CD8+ T cells from blood. The CDR3 loop is CASSLGQGGEKLFF. The CDR3, as DNA: TGCGCCAGCAGCTTGGGGCAGGGGGGAGAAAAACTGTTTTTT. The variable domain in full, completed from reference TRBV5-1 and TRBJ1-4, reads KAGVTQTPRYLIKTRGQQVTLSCSPISGHRSVSWYQQTPGQGLQFLFEYFSETQRNKGNFPGRFSGRQFSNSRSEMNVSTLELGDSALYLCASSLGQGGEKLFFGSGTQLSVL.